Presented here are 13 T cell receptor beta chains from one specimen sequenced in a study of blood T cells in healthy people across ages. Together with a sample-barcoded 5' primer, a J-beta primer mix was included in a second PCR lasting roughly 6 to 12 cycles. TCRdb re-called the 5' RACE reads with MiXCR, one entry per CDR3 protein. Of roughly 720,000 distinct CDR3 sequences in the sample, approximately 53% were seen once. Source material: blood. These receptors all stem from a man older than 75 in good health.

CDR3 protein: CASSLGFGGEKLFF. The CDR3 DNA reads as TGTGCCAGCAGCCTCGGGTTCGGCGGAGAAAAACTGTTTTTT. V gene TRBV9 combines with J gene TRBJ1-4; D gene ambiguous. Germline loops: CDR1 SGDLS, CDR2 YYNGEE. V was trimmed by 4 bases and J by 8 bases, leaving 15 bases between them. The CDR3 is 14 amino acids.

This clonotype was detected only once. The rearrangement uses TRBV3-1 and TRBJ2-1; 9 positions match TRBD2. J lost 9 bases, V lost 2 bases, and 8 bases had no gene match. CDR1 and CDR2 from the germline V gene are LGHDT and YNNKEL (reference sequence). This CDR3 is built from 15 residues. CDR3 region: CASSQTPSGEGEQFF. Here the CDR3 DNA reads TGTGCCAGCAGCCAAACGCCTAGCGGGGAGGGTGAGCAGTTCTTC.

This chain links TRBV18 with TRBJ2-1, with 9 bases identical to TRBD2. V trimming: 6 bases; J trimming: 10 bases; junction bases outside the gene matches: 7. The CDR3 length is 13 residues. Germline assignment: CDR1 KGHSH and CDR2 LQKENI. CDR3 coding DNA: TGTGCCAGCTCTCCCCTTGCGGGAGGGGAGCAGTTCTTC. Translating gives CASSPLAGGEQFF.

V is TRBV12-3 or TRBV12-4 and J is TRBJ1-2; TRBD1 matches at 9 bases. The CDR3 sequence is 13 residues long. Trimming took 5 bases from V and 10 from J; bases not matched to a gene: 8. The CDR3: CASSLGQGTIYTF. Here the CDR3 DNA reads TGTGCCAGCAGTCTGGGACAGGGTACTATCTACACCTTC.

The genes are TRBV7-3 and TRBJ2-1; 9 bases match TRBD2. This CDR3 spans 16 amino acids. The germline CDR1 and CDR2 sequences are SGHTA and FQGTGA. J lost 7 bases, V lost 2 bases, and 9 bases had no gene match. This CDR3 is CASSLQPSGMINEQFF. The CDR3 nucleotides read TGTGCCAGCAGCTTACAACCTAGCGGGATGATTAATGAGCAGTTCTTC.

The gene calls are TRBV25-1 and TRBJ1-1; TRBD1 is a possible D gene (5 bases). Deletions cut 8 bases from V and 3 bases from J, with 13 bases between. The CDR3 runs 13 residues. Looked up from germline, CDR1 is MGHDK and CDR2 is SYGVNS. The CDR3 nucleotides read TGTGCCAGCCAACCCGGGACGTACACTGAAGCTTTCTTT. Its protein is CASQPGTYTEAFF.

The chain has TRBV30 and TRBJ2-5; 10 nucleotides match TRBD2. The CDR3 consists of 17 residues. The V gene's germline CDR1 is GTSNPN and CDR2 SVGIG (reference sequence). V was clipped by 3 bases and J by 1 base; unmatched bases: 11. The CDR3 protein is CAWSLTRTSGIQETQYF. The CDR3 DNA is TGTGCCTGGAGCCTTACACGGACTAGCGGAATCCAAGAGACCCAGTACTTC.

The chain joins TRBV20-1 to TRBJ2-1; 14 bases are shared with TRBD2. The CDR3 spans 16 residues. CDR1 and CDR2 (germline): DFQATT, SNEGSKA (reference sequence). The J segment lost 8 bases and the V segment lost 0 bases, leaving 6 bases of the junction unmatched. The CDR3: CSARDFGTSGSDEQFF. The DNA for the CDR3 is TGCAGTGCTAGAGATTTCGGGACTAGCGGGAGTGATGAGCAGTTCTTC.

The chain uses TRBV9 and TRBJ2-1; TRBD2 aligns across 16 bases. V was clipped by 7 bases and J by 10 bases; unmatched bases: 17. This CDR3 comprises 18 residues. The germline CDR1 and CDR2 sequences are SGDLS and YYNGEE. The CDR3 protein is CASRLTPGLAGGSHEQFF. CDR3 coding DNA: TGTGCCAGCCGCCTTACTCCGGGACTAGCGGGAGGGAGTCACGAGCAGTTCTTC.

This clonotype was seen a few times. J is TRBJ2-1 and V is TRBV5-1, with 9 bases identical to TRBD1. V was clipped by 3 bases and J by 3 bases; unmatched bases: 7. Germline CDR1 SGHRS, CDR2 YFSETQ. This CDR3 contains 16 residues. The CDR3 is CASSSSRDRVYNEQFF. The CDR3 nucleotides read TGCGCCAGCAGCTCCTCCCGGGACAGGGTCTACAATGAGCAGTTCTTC.

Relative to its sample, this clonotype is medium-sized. CDR3 DNA: TGTGCCAGCAGCGCCCCCGGGACTCGCCAAGAGCAGTTCTTC. Residues: CASSAPGTRQEQFF. This chain connects TRBV9 to TRBJ2-1, with a tentative D call TRBD2 (6 bases). Germline CDR1 reads SGDLS; CDR2 reads YYNGEE. V lost 3 bases and J lost 10, with 17 bases in between. The CDR3 sequence is 14 residues long.

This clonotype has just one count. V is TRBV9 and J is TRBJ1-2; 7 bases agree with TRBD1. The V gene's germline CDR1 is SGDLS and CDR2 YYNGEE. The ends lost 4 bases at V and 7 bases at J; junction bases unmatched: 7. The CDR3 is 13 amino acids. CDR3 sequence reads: CASSRDSTCGYTF. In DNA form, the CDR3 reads TGTGCCAGCAGCCGGGACAGCACCTGTGGCTACACCTTC.

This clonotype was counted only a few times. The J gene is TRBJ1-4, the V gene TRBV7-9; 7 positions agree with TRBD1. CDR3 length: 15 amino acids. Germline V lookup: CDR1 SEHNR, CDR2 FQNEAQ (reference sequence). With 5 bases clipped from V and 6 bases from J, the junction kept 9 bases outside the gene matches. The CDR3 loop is CASSTRDREDEKLFF. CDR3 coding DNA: TGTGCCAGCAGCACTCGGGACAGAGAGGATGAAAAACTGTTTTTT.